This is a list of T cell receptor beta chains from one sample in a study of blood T cells in healthy people across ages. MiXCR, run by TCRdb on the 5' RACE reads, gives a single entry per CDR3 protein. The data contain approximately 600,000 distinct CDR3 sequences, 45% to 65% of them seen just once; the ten biggest clones take up approximately 40%. Specimen: blood. All receptors derive from a man aged 60 to 69 in good health. The CDR3 runs from the conserved cysteine through the conserved F or W. The order of the fields is J gene, V gene, clone size, D gene, CDR3 protein, CDR3 DNA. A D gene is named only where the DNA matches it firmly. Size is stated for part of the rows, as once, few or many counts, or as a class when the clone is expanded.

J gene: TRBJ2-1
V gene: TRBV20-1
clone size: NA
D gene: TRBD2
CDR3 protein: CSAGGARDNEQFF
CDR3 DNA: TGCAGTGCCGGGGGGGCAAGAGACAATGAGCAGTTCTTC

J gene: TRBJ1-2
V gene: TRBV3-1
clone size: NA
D gene: NA
CDR3 protein: CASSQGWGSGYTF
CDR3 DNA: TGTGCCAGCAGCCAAGGCTGGGGTAGCGGCTACACCTTC

J gene: TRBJ2-6
V gene: TRBV4-2
clone size: few
D gene: NA
CDR3 protein: CASIAGRGGANVLTF
CDR3 DNA: TGTGCCAGCATTGCAGGCAGGGGTGGGGCCAACGTCCTGACTTTC

J gene: TRBJ2-7
V gene: TRBV5-5
clone size: NA
D gene: TRBD1
CDR3 protein: CASSLVFGYRDRAYEQYF
CDR3 DNA: TGTGCCAGCAGCTTAGTCTTTGGCTACCGGGACAGGGCCTACGAGCAGTACTTC

J gene: TRBJ2-6
V gene: TRBV10-3
clone size: NA
D gene: NA
CDR3 protein: CAISESRGSGANVLTF
CDR3 DNA: TGTGCCATCAGTGAGTCCAGGGGCTCTGGGGCCAACGTCCTGACTTTC

J gene: TRBJ2-7
V gene: TRBV12-3/TRBV12-4
clone size: NA
D gene: NA
CDR3 protein: CDSSRGIGSYEQYF
CDR3 DNA: TGTGACAGCAGTCGAGGTATAGGCTCCTACGAGCAGTACTTC

J gene: TRBJ1-6
V gene: TRBV6-2/TRBV6-3
clone size: many
D gene: NA
CDR3 protein: CASGISYNSPLHF
CDR3 DNA: TGTGCCAGCGGGATTTCCTATAATTCACCCCTCCACTTT

J gene: TRBJ2-7
V gene: TRBV5-6
clone size: NA
D gene: TRBD1
CDR3 protein: CASSSIRGWDEQYF
CDR3 DNA: TGTGCCAGCAGCTCAATCAGGGGGTGGGACGAGCAGTACTTC

J gene: TRBJ1-6
V gene: TRBV6-5
clone size: NA
D gene: NA
CDR3 protein: CASSYRGFRGGTNSPLHF
CDR3 DNA: TGTGCCAGCAGTTACCGGGGGTTTAGGGGTGGCACCAATTCACCCCTCCACTTT

J gene: TRBJ2-4
V gene: TRBV6-5
clone size: NA
D gene: TRBD1
CDR3 protein: CASSYGVGGTNIQYF
CDR3 DNA: TGTGCCAGCAGTTACGGAGTAGGGGGCACAAACATTCAGTACTTC

J gene: TRBJ2-1
V gene: TRBV7-2
clone size: few
D gene: TRBD2
CDR3 protein: CASSLAAGTYNEQFF
CDR3 DNA: TGTGCCAGCAGCCTCGCAGCGGGGACCTACAATGAGCAGTTCTTC

J gene: TRBJ1-2
V gene: TRBV9
clone size: NA
D gene: NA
CDR3 protein: CASSPQQRIGGYTF
CDR3 DNA: TGTGCCAGCAGCCCCCAGCAAAGGATCGGTGGCTACACCTTC

J gene: TRBJ2-7
V gene: TRBV6-1
clone size: NA
D gene: TRBD1
CDR3 protein: CASSESQGQGSYEQYF
CDR3 DNA: TGTGCCAGCAGTGAATCTCAGGGACAGGGGTCCTACGAGCAGTACTTC

J gene: TRBJ1-6
V gene: TRBV14
clone size: NA
D gene: NA
CDR3 protein: CASSQEGFSPLHF
CDR3 DNA: TGTGCCAGCAGCCAAGAGGGTTTTTCACCCCTCCACTTT

J gene: TRBJ2-3
V gene: TRBV20-1
clone size: NA
D gene: TRBD2
CDR3 protein: CSAPRLAPSPDTQYF
CDR3 DNA: TGCAGTGCTCCTCGACTAGCGCCCTCCCCAGATACGCAGTATTTT

J gene: TRBJ1-4
V gene: TRBV7-7
clone size: NA
D gene: TRBD1
CDR3 protein: CASSLAASDRGRKLFF
CDR3 DNA: TGTGCCAGCAGCTTAGCTGCGTCCGACAGGGGGAGGAAACTGTTTTTT

J gene: TRBJ1-2
V gene: TRBV6-5
clone size: NA
D gene: TRBD1
CDR3 protein: CASRPGTGGYTF
CDR3 DNA: TGTGCCAGCAGACCCGGGACAGGGGGCTACACCTTC

J gene: TRBJ1-6
V gene: TRBV27
clone size: NA
D gene: NA
CDR3 protein: CASSFVNSPLHF
CDR3 DNA: TGTGCCAGCAGTTTCGTCAATTCACCCCTCCACTTT

J gene: TRBJ1-5
V gene: TRBV6-6
clone size: once
D gene: NA
CDR3 protein: CASSDWGNQPQHF
CDR3 DNA: TGTGCCAGCAGTGACTGGGGCAATCAGCCCCAGCATTTT

J gene: TRBJ2-5
V gene: TRBV3-1
clone size: NA
D gene: NA
CDR3 protein: CPSSQGQETQYF
CDR3 DNA: TGTCCCAGCAGCCAAGGACAAGAGACCCAGTACTTC

J gene: TRBJ2-3
V gene: TRBV5-1
clone size: NA
D gene: NA
CDR3 protein: CASSLGGGDTDTQYF
CDR3 DNA: TGCGCCAGCAGCCTGGGAGGGGGGGACACAGATACGCAGTATTTT

J gene: TRBJ1-5
V gene: TRBV12-3/TRBV12-4
clone size: NA
D gene: NA
CDR3 protein: CASSWGSNQLQHF
CDR3 DNA: TGTGCCAGCAGTTGGGGAAGCAATCAGCTCCAGCATTTT

J gene: TRBJ2-1
V gene: TRBV12-3/TRBV12-4
clone size: NA
D gene: TRBD2
CDR3 protein: CASSSGSGDNNEQFF
CDR3 DNA: TGTGCCAGCAGTTCCGGTAGCGGGGATAACAATGAGCAGTTCTTC

J gene: TRBJ1-1
V gene: TRBV15
clone size: NA
D gene: NA
CDR3 protein: CATSRDGRSAFF
CDR3 DNA: TGTGCCACCAGCAGAGATGGGCGTTCAGCTTTCTTT